This TCR beta chain was recovered during a study of blood T cell repertoires in COVID-19. Study in general: The samples span acute and convalescent COVID-19 from the United States, Italy and Spain. PBMCs, B-cell-depleted T cells, or T cells provided the cDNA or gDNA that made up the material.

Germline V gene sequence: CDR1 MNHEY, CDR2 SVGEGT. The CDR3 covers 13 residues. Trimming took 2 bases from V and 6 from J, leaving 8 bases between them. How the authors handled the data: Reference gene primer amplification in the assay estimated nucleated cell counts. Here immunoSEQ multiplex PCR was the method, and the copy in TCRdb shows in-frame clones only, minus some. That table gives V, J and clone size, and the DNA gave D and trimming. The sample holds approximately 210,000 clones, about nine tenths seen once. V and J are TRBV6-2 or TRBV6-3 and TRBJ1-5, with D uncertain. Sequenced material: peripheral blood. The receptor's source is a man aged 30 to 39 who had recovered from COVID-19. The CDR3 DNA reads as TGTGCCAGCAGTTACGCTCGGGTTCAGCCCCAGCATTTT. This gives the protein CASSYARVQPQHF.